Presented here are 17 T cell receptor beta chains from one specimen sequenced in a study of T cell responses to AZD1222 COVID-19 vaccine. TCRdb keeps only in-frame clones here, not all; method: immunoSEQ multiplex PCR. The data contain approximately 140,000 clones, around 91% of them singletons. Sequenced material: peripheral blood, taken on day 0 of AZD1222 vaccination. Receptors were obtained from an adult in good health.

This clone has only one observation. The chain joins TRBV6-1 to TRBJ1-2; D unclear. The CDR3 spans 13 residues. The V end was cut by 2 bases, the J end by 5 bases, with 9 bases between. CDR1 MNHNS and CDR2 SASEGT come from the germline V gene. Here the CDR3 reads CASSEIVSYGYTF. As DNA, the CDR3 is TGTGCCAGCAGTGAAATAGTCTCTTATGGCTACACCTTC.

This clone was counted between two and nine times. The chain recombines TRBV4-2 with TRBJ1-2, with D unclear. V lost 4 bases, J lost 7 bases, and 10 bases lay in between. The CDR3 spans 12 residues. From germline, CDR1 is LGHNA and CDR2 YNFKEQ. The CDR3 is CASSPPRGGYTF. The CDR3 DNA reads as TGTGCCAGCAGCCCTCCCCGGGGTGGCTACACCTTC.

The V call is TRBV4-3, the J call TRBJ2-3; perhaps TRBD2 as D (6 bases). Germline CDR1 LGHNA, CDR2 YSLEER. The CDR3 totals 17 residues. The V end lost 3 bases, the J end lost 6 bases, and 22 bases lay between the germline ends. The CDR3 reads CASSHARGGGSKDTQYF. The CDR3 region has the DNA TGCGCCAGCAGCCATGCCCGGGGAGGAGGGAGCAAGGATACGCAGTATTTT.

The count of this clone is one. The chain has TRBV19 and TRBJ1-2; no clear D. The CDR3 is made up of 15 amino acids. Looked up from germline, CDR1 is LNHDA and CDR2 is SQIVND (reference sequence). V lost 3 bases and J 0 bases, leaving 11 bases between the germline ends. The CDR3 reads CASSILQAANYGYTF. DNA for the CDR3: TGTGCCAGTAGTATTCTCCAGGCTGCTAACTATGGCTACACCTTC. Supplemented by reference TRBV19 and TRBJ1-2, the full variable domain reads DGGITQSPKYLFRKEGQNVTLSCEQNLNHDAMYWYRQDPGQGLRLIYYSQIVNDFQKGDIAEGYSVSREKKESFPLTVTSAQKNPTAFYLCASSILQAANYGYTFGSGTRLTVV.

The chain recombines TRBV4-3 with TRBJ1-1; tentative D call: TRBD1 (5 bases). This CDR3 is 15 amino acids long. Germline V CDR1 and CDR2: LGHNA, YSLEER. V lost 0 bases and J lost 5, with 13 bases in between. The chain's CDR3 is CASSQDPGGWTEAFF. The CDR3 nucleotides are TGCGCCAGCAGCCAAGATCCGGGGGGGTGGACTGAAGCTTTCTTT.

The J gene is TRBJ1-2, the V gene TRBV2; 10 bases are shared with TRBD1. V shed 6 bases, J shed 5 bases, and the junction held 6 bases outside the gene matches. Per the germline V gene, CDR1 is SNHLY and CDR2 is FYNNEI. This CDR3 is built from 14 residues. The CDR3 bases are TGTGCCAGCAGCGGGACAGGGGTGGCTTATGGCTACACCTTC. This translates into CASSGTGVAYGYTF.

V usage is TRBV3-1 (or the pseudogene TRBV3-2) and J usage is TRBJ2-3; 11 positions agree with TRBD2. CDR1 LGHDT and CDR2 YNNKEL come from the germline V gene (reference sequence). V was pared by 2 bases and J by 5 bases, with 9 bases of the junction left unmatched. CDR3 size: 17 residues. The DNA for the CDR3 is TGTGCCAGCAGCCAAAGGGGTAGCGGGGGGGCCGGAGATACGCAGTATTTT. It encodes CASSQRGSGGAGDTQYF.

The V call is TRBV7-2, the J call TRBJ2-6, with D possibly TRBD1 on 6 matching bases. Trimming pared 3 bases from V and 0 bases from J, leaving 12 bases between. This CDR3 has 17 residues. CDR1 SGHTA and CDR2 FQGNSA come from the germline V gene. The CDR3: CASSFRTGISGANVLTF. In DNA form, the CDR3 reads TGTGCCAGCAGCTTTAGAACAGGGATCTCTGGGGCCAACGTCCTGACTTTC.

The chain couples TRBV28 to TRBJ2-1; no clear D gene. Trimming cost V 6 bases and J 15 bases, with 15 bases left between them. The CDR3 length is 11 residues. Germline CDR1 is MDHEN and CDR2 is SYDVKM. The CDR3 DNA follows: TGTGCCAGCAGCCGGTCTACAACCTTGTTCTTC. Translation: CASSRSTTLFF.

The chain employs TRBV27 and TRBJ2-3, with D perhaps TRBD2 (5 bases). Looked up from germline, CDR1 is MNHEY and CDR2 is SMNVEV (reference sequence). V lost 4 bases and J 6 bases, leaving 14 bases between the germline ends. The CDR3 spans 14 residues. The CDR3 spells CASSSDYPRDTQYF. CDR3 in DNA: TGTGCCAGCAGTTCAGACTACCCTCGGGATACGCAGTATTTT.

The chain joins TRBV28 to TRBJ2-1; no firm D call. The germline V gene has CDR1 MDHEN and CDR2 SYDVKM. This CDR3 region has 14 residues. V was clipped by 11 bases and J by 6 bases, with 20 bases between them. DNA for the CDR3: TGTGCCGTCCTTGGGCCTCCGCCCCCCAATGAGCAGTTCTTC. Amino acids: CAVLGPPPPNEQFF.

The rearrangement uses TRBV11-2 and TRBJ1-1; D is ambiguous. This CDR3 has 12 residues. Germline assignment: CDR1 SGHAT and CDR2 FQNNGV. With 1 base removed from V and 7 bases from J, the gap between germline ends came to 7 bases. The CDR3 nucleotides are TGTGCCAGCAGCTTAGCAGGCAATGAAGCTTTCTTT. Translating it yields CASSLAGNEAFF.

This clone was seen a single time. The J gene is TRBJ1-4, the V gene TRBV29-1; D unclear. The V gene's germline CDR1 is SQVTM and CDR2 ANQGSEA. Between the trimmed V and J ends, which lost 2 bases and 2 bases, there was a span of 0 bases. The CDR3 runs 11 residues. As DNA, the CDR3 is TGCAGCGTTGAAACTAATGAAAAACTGTTTTTT. Translation: CSVETNEKLFF.

The CDR3 sequence is CSVESRSESGAGAFF. In nucleotides, the CDR3 is TGCAGCGTTGAGTCCAGGTCCGAATCTGGCGCCGGGGCTTTCTTT. The chain joins TRBV29-1 to TRBJ1-1, with D unclear. This CDR3 is 15 amino acids long. Trimming stripped 3 bases from V and 11 bases from J, with 25 bases between. The germline V gene encodes CDR1 SQVTM and CDR2 ANQGSEA.

This clone appeared once. This chain links TRBV4-1 with TRBJ1-6; 7 positions agree with TRBD1. The length of the CDR3 is 16 residues. Germline trimming cut 0 bases from V and 9 bases from J; bases unmatched to any gene: 8. Germline CDR1 is MGHRA and CDR2 is YSYEKL. The CDR3: CASSQDNEGAASPLHF. The DNA for the CDR3 is TGCGCCAGCAGCCAAGATAACGAGGGGGCAGCTTCACCCCTCCACTTT.

The CDR3, as DNA: TGTGCCAGCAGTGAAAGACAGGGAGTCGGCTACACCTTC. This translates into CASSERQGVGYTF. V and J are TRBV2 and TRBJ1-2, with TRBD1 identical over 7 bases. Germline V gene data show CDR1 as SNHLY and CDR2 as FYNNEI. V dropped 2 bases and J dropped 8; count of bases not matched to a gene: 5. The CDR3 contains 13 residues.

Regarding this clone: An end of the junction does not agree with germline; a read error may underlie this. The CDR3 DNA reads TGTGCCAGCAGTTGGGACAGAAACTCTGGCTACACCTTC. It is translated as CASSWDRNSGYTF. This chain connects TRBV6-6 to TRBJ1-2, with 7 nucleotides matching TRBD1. Germline-derived CDR1 and CDR2 are MNHNY and SVGAGI (reference sequence). The CDR3 is 13 residues long.